This TCR beta chain originates from a study of blood T cell repertoires in COVID-19. Study overall: Acute and convalescent COVID-19 samples came from the United States, Italy and Spain. T cells, B-cell-depleted T cells, or PBMCs supplied cDNA or gDNA.

The CDR3 loop spans 16 amino acids. The germline V gene encodes CDR1 SNHLY and CDR2 FYNNEI. V gave up 0 bases and J gave up 0 bases; unmatched junction bases: 3. In the authors' methods: Researchers report that nucleated cell counts were estimated from reference gene primer amplification. Sequencing was performed with immunoSEQ multiplex PCR; in TCRdb, only in-frame clones are kept and a portion is missing. V, J and clone size reflect that table, while D and trimming were determined from the DNA. The sample has roughly 200,000 clones; around three quarters are singletons. The receptor was isolated from a woman aged 70-85 years with acute or convalescent COVID-19. Input material: peripheral blood. The rearrangement uses TRBV2 and TRBJ2-3; 7 bases map to TRBD1. This CDR3 is CASSEAWDRSTDTQYF. The CDR3 nucleotides read TGTGCCAGCAGTGAAGCTTGGGACAGAAGCACAGATACGCAGTATTTT.